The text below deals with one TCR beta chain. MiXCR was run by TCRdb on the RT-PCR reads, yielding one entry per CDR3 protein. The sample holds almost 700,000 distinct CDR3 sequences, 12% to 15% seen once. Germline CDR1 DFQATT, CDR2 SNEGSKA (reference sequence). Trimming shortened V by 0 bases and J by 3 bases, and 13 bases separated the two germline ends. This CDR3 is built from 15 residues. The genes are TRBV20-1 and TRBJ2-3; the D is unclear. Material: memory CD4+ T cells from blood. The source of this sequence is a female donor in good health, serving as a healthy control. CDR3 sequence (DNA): TGCAGTGCTAGAGATCGTACCGGCCCGACAGATACGCAGTATTTT. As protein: CSARDRTGPTDTQYF.